The rows below give T cell receptor beta chains drawn from one sample of a study of cytomegalovirus exposure and HLA in healthy donors. Produced via immunoSEQ multiplex PCR; TCRdb's table is partial and in-frame only. The sample gives around 150,000 clones, approximately 80% of which show up once; approximately 4.5% is in the top ten. Sequenced material: PBMCs. The receptors were gathered from a man aged 25 to 40 in good health and CMV-seronegative. Both conserved end residues are part of each CDR3. The D gene is left open where the match is weak. The size field is filled for only some rows; it gives once, few, many or a size class.

>.|TRBV6-5|TRBJ2-1|TRBD1
CASSFRTGGNEQFF
TGTGCCAGCAGTTTCCGTACAGGGGGGAATGAGCAGTTCTTC
>.|TRBV28|TRBJ1-3|.
CASSVRNTIYF
TGTGCCAGCTCTGTAAGAAACACCATATATTTT
>.|TRBV9|TRBJ1-1|.
CASSVGGWGVNTEAFF
TGTGCCAGCAGCGTAGGGGGTTGGGGGGTGAACACTGAAGCTTTCTTT
>.|TRBV30|TRBJ2-5|.
CAWSHPETQYF
TGTGCCTGGAGCCATCCCGAGACCCAGTACTTC
>.|TRBV7-6|TRBJ1-1|.
CASSRQNTEAFF
TGTGCCAGCAGCCGACAGAACACTGAAGCTTTCTTT
>.|TRBV7-9|TRBJ2-3|TRBD2
CASSSSAGDEADTQYF
TGTGCCAGCAGCTCTAGCGCGGGAGATGAGGCGGATACGCAGTATTTT
>.|TRBV7-3|TRBJ1-2|.
CASSSSPESYGYTF
TGTGCCAGCAGCTCCTCCCCAGAATCCTATGGCTACACCTTC
>.|TRBV4-1|TRBJ1-2|.
CASSQVSGDYGYTF
TGCGCCAGCAGCCAAGTGTCCGGGGACTATGGCTACACCTTC
>.|TRBV5-8|TRBJ2-1|TRBD2
CASSDTGLAGSSYNEQFF
TGTGCCAGCAGTGATACGGGACTAGCGGGGAGCTCCTACAATGAGCAGTTCTTC
>.|TRBV7-8|TRBJ2-7|.
CASSKGVSYEQYF
TGTGCCAGCAGCAAGGGAGTTTCCTACGAGCAGTACTTC
>.|TRBV11-2|TRBJ1-2|TRBD1
CASSFAPRGTAYGYTF
TGTGCCAGCAGCTTTGCCCCCAGGGGGACAGCCTATGGCTACACCTTC
>.|TRBV19|TRBJ2-2|.
CASSISRNTGELFF
TGTGCCAGTAGTATCTCGAGAAACACCGGGGAGCTGTTTTTT
>once|TRBV2|TRBJ2-7|TRBD1
CASSDGDSFYEQYF
TGTGCCAGCAGTGATGGGGACAGCTTCTACGAGCAGTACTTC
>.|TRBV4-1|TRBJ1-4|.
CASSRRGSGEKLFF
TGCGCCAGCAGCCGAAGAGGGTCAGGCGAAAAACTGTTTTTT
>.|TRBV28|TRBJ2-7|.
CASSFTVYEQYF
TGTGCCAGCAGTTTTACAGTCTACGAGCAGTACTTC
>.|TRBV19|TRBJ2-2|.
CASSSAPRGTGELFF
TGTGCCAGTAGTTCCGCCCCCAGGGGCACCGGGGAGCTGTTTTTT
>.|TRBV7-2|TRBJ1-5|.
CASGYGNNQPQHF
TGTGCCAGCGGCTATGGCAACAATCAGCCCCAGCATTTT
>.|TRBV18|TRBJ2-1|TRBD2
CASSPPLASGRYNEQFF
TGTGCCAGCTCACCACCATTAGCTAGCGGAAGGTACAATGAGCAGTTCTTC
>.|TRBV4-3|TRBJ1-6|TRBD1
CASSPGTDPGPVYSPLHF
TGCGCCAGCAGCCCCGGGACAGACCCGGGCCCCGTTTATTCACCCCTCCACTTT
>.|TRBV4-1|TRBJ2-7|TRBD1
CASSQALSGTGRAGEQYF
TGCGCCAGCAGCCAAGCCCTTTCCGGGACAGGACGCGCCGGCGAGCAGTACTTC
>.|TRBV9|TRBJ2-7|TRBD1
CASSDPEGTGGYEQYF
TGTGCCAGCAGCGATCCTGAGGGGACAGGGGGCTACGAGCAGTACTTC
>.|TRBV9|TRBJ2-1|TRBD1
CASSVTGGEDNEQFF
TGTGCCAGCAGCGTGACAGGGGGCGAGGACAATGAGCAGTTCTTC
>.|TRBV5-6|TRBJ1-1|.
CASSVGVLGNTEAFF
TGTGCCAGCAGCGTCGGGGTTTTGGGAAACACTGAAGCTTTCTTT
>once|TRBV2|TRBJ1-5|.
CASSRRNQPQHF
TGTGCCAGCAGTCGCCGGAATCAGCCCCAGCATTTT
>.|TRBV28|TRBJ1-1|.
CASSLSGTEAFF
TGTGCCAGCAGTTTATCGGGCACTGAAGCTTTCTTT
>.|TRBV28|TRBJ2-2|.
CASSLGSGLFF
TGTGCCAGCAGTTTAGGGTCGGGGCTGTTTTTT
>.|TRBV13|TRBJ1-1|.
CASSFILRTGQRDTEAFF
TGTGCCAGCAGCTTCATTCTGCGCACTGGACAGAGAGACACTGAAGCTTTCTTT
>few|TRBV7-2|TRBJ2-3|TRBD2
CASSLGLGGPTDTQYF
TGTGCCAGCAGCTTAGGTTTGGGAGGGCCAACAGATACGCAGTATTTT
>few|TRBV25-1|TRBJ1-1|TRBD1
CASSAGTGNTEAFF
TGTGCCAGCAGTGCGGGGACAGGGAACACTGAAGCTTTCTTT
>.|TRBV10-3|TRBJ1-4|.
CAIRNLLGGTNEKLFF
TGTGCCATCCGAAACCTCCTAGGGGGTACTAATGAAAAACTGTTTTTT
>.|TRBV5-4|TRBJ1-2|TRBD1
CASSHRDRFKYGYTF
TGTGCCAGCAGCCACCGGGACAGGTTTAAGTATGGCTACACCTTC
>few|TRBV28|TRBJ1-1|.
CASRLGGTEAFF
TGTGCCAGCAGGTTGGGGGGGACTGAAGCTTTCTTT
>few|TRBV19|TRBJ1-4|TRBD1
CASSTDRGRDVANEKLFF
TGTGCCAGTAGTACGGACAGGGGGCGCGACGTGGCTAATGAAAAACTGTTTTTT
>.|TRBV28|TRBJ1-5|.
CASSLRGGLEFDQPQHF
TGTGCCAGCAGTTTACGGGGAGGGTTAGAATTTGATCAGCCCCAGCATTTT
>.|TRBV9|TRBJ1-2|.
CASSPSPGQTYGYTF
TGTGCCAGCAGCCCATCCCCGGGACAAACCTATGGCTACACCTTC
>.|TRBV2|TRBJ2-2|TRBD1
CASSTGQGYGNTGELFF
TGTGCCAGCAGCACCGGACAGGGGTATGGCAACACCGGGGAGCTGTTTTTT
>.|TRBV7-6|TRBJ2-3|TRBD2
CASSLDPWAGGFNTQYF
TGTGCCAGCAGCTTAGATCCGTGGGCGGGAGGGTTCAATACGCAGTATTTT